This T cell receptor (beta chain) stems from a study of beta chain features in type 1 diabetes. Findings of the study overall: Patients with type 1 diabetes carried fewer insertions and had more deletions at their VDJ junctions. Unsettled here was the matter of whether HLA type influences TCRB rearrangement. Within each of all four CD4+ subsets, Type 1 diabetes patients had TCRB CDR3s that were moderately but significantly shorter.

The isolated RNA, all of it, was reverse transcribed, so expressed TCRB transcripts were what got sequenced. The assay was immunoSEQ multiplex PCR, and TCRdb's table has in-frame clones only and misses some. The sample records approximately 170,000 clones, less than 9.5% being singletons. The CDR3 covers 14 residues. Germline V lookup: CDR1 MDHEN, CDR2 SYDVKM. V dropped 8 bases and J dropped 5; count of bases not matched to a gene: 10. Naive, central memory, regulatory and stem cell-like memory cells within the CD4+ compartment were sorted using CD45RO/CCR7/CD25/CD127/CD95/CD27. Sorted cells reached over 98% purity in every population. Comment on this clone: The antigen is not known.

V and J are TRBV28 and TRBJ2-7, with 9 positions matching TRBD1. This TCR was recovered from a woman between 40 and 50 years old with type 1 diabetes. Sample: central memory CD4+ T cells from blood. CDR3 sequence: CASGYRDRANEQYF. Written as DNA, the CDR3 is TGTGCCAGCGGATACCGGGACAGGGCCAACGAGCAGTACTTC.